What follows are 26 T cell receptor beta chains derived from one specimen sequenced in a study of Graves' ophthalmopathy and Graves' hyperthyroidism. RNA served as the template for amplifying TCR beta CDR3 regions. First-round RT-PCR with HTBI primers preceded a second-round multiplex PCR. TCRdb reprocessed the multiplex PCR reads via MiXCR and lists one record per CDR3 protein. Of hundreds of thousands of distinct CDR3 sequences in the sample, roughly 21% are singletons; the top ten hold 2.5% to 3%. What was sequenced was peripheral blood. The receptor source for this set is a woman younger than 30 with stable Graves' hyperthyroidism.

This clonotype appeared a few times. The rearrangement joins TRBV12-3 or TRBV12-4 to TRBJ2-5; tentatively, D is TRBD2 (7 bases). Trimming took 8 bases from V and 5 from J, leaving 18 bases between them. The CDR3 is 14 residues long. The CDR3 protein is CASGGGGAGETQYF. The CDR3 DNA is TGTGCCAGCGGCGGAGGGGGGGCCGGGGAGACCCAGTACTTC.

Many counts were recorded for this clonotype. V usage is TRBV27 and J usage is TRBJ1-6; the D gene is possibly TRBD1 (6 bases). The V gene lost 5 bases and the J gene lost 6 bases, with 11 bases spanning the gap. Germline lookup yields CDR1 MNHEY and CDR2 SMNVEV (reference sequence). This CDR3 has 14 amino acids. The CDR3 bases are TGTGCCAGCAGTATGACAGGTTCTAATTCACCCCTCCACTTT. Protein product: CASSMTGSNSPLHF.

The J gene is TRBJ2-7, the V gene TRBV11-2; possibly TRBD2 for D (5 bases). The CDR3 has 12 amino acids. The V gene lost 6 bases and the J gene lost 3 bases, with 9 bases spanning the gap. Germline CDR1 is SGHAT and CDR2 is FQNNGV. CDR3 protein: CASRGSNYEQYF. CDR3 in DNA: TGTGCCAGCAGGGGGAGCAACTACGAGCAGTACTTC.

This clonotype was seen ten or more times. The V gene is TRBV5-1, the J gene TRBJ2-7, with 7 bases that match TRBD1. The trim removed 5 bases at V and 6 bases at J, leaving 5 bases unmatched. This CDR3 has 12 residues. Germline V CDR1 and CDR2: SGHRS, YFSETQ. This CDR3 reads CASSPTGPEQYF. CDR3 nucleotides: TGCGCCAGCAGTCCGACAGGGCCCGAGCAGTACTTC.

This clonotype showed up many times. The chain combines TRBV6-4 with TRBJ2-7, with 12 bases that match TRBD2. CDR1 and CDR2 (germline): MRHNA, SNTAGT. CDR3 length equals 19 residues. Unmatched junction bases numbered 19, after V lost 6 bases and J lost 4 bases. The CDR3 nucleotides are TGTGCCAGCAGCCTGACATTCGGACTAGCGGGATATCGCCAATACGAGCAGTACTTC. Residues: CASSLTFGLAGYRQYEQYF.

This clonotype was observed at least ten times. The chain has TRBV15 and TRBJ2-3; D uncertain. Deletions cut 0 bases from V and 0 bases from J, with 10 bases between. CDR1 and CDR2 (germline): LNHNV, YYDKDF (reference sequence). The CDR3 has 16 residues. Here the CDR3 DNA reads TGTGCCACCAGCAGAGATCCGTCCGGTAGCACAGATACGCAGTATTTT. Its protein is CATSRDPSGSTDTQYF.

The chain has TRBV7-2 and TRBJ1-2, with 9 bases lining up with TRBD1. Germline assignment: CDR1 SGHTA and CDR2 FQGNSA. The CDR3 covers 14 residues. J lost 8 bases, V lost 1 base, and 5 bases had no gene match. This CDR3 is CASSLGDRDLGYTF. In DNA, the CDR3 is TGTGCCAGCAGCTTAGGGGACAGGGACTTGGGCTACACCTTC.

This clonotype was found many times. The chain recombines TRBV27 with TRBJ1-2; no firm D call. Germline V gives CDR1 MNHEY, CDR2 SMNVEV (reference sequence). V was trimmed by 5 bases and J by 0 bases, leaving 22 bases between them. The CDR3 runs to 18 residues. The CDR3 region has the DNA TGTGCCAGCAGTCCCGCGGACCTCATCCCCTTAACTAACTATGGCTACACCTTC. Translation gives CASSPADLIPLTNYGYTF.

This clonotype appeared many times. The chain is built from TRBV30 and TRBJ1-1; no clear D gene. The CDR3 runs to 12 residues. V was shortened by 4 bases and J by 1 base, with 7 bases between the two germline ends. Germline loops: CDR1 GTSNPN, CDR2 SVGIG (reference sequence). CDR3 DNA: TGTGCCTGGAACCAACAGAACACTGAAGCTTTCTTT. Protein product: CAWNQQNTEAFF.

At least ten counts were recorded for this clonotype. V and J are TRBV3-1 and TRBJ1-1; D is ambiguous. There are 13 residues in the CDR3. Germline V CDR1 and CDR2: LGHDT, YNNKEL (reference sequence). V was clipped by 6 bases and J by 0 bases, with 8 bases between them. CDR3 amino acids: CASSPRLNTEAFF. Written as DNA, the CDR3 is TGTGCCAGCAGTCCCAGACTGAACACTGAAGCTTTCTTT.

This clonotype has at least ten counts. The chain carries TRBV27 and TRBJ2-4; D not certain. The CDR3 has 13 amino acids. The germline gives CDR1 MNHEY, CDR2 SMNVEV (reference sequence). V was shortened by 1 base and J by 3 bases, with 4 bases between the two germline ends. CDR3 DNA: TGTGCCAGCAGTTTATTAGGCAAAAACATTCAGTACTTC. Its translation is CASSLLGKNIQYF.

This clonotype has a count of ten or more. This CDR3 is CASRRGIDTEAFF. CDR3 sequence (DNA): TGTGCCAGTAGGAGGGGGATAGACACTGAAGCTTTCTTT. The chain links TRBV19 to TRBJ1-1, with D possibly being TRBD1 (6 bases). Germline V gene sequence: CDR1 LNHDA, CDR2 SQIVND (reference sequence). There are 13 residues in the CDR3. V lost 6 bases to trimming and J lost 3 bases, with 11 bases between them. The variable domain in full, completed from reference TRBV19 and TRBJ1-1, reads DGGITQSPKYLFRKEGQNVTLSCEQNLNHDAMYWYRQDPGQGLRLIYYSQIVNDFQKGDIAEGYSVSREKKESFPLTVTSAQKNPTAFYLCASRRGIDTEAFFGQGTRLTVV.

This clonotype has ten or more counts. V gene TRBV18 combines with J gene TRBJ2-7, with TRBD1 matching over 8 bases. The V gene end was trimmed by 2 bases and the J gene end by 5 bases; junction bases not matched to a gene: 5. Germline V gene data show CDR1 as KGHSH and CDR2 as LQKENI. This CDR3 is built from 14 residues. In nucleotides, the CDR3 is TGTGCCAGCTCACCAAACAGGGGGGCCGACGAGCAGTACTTC. Its translation is CASSPNRGADEQYF.

This clonotype was recorded at least ten times. This rearrangement joins TRBV6-2 or TRBV6-3 to TRBJ1-2; 9 nucleotides agree with TRBD1. This CDR3 is built from 16 residues. CDR1 is MNHEY and CDR2 is SVGEGT in the germline V gene. V trimming: 6 bases; J trimming: 6 bases; junction bases outside the gene matches: 14. The DNA of the CDR3 is TGTGCCAGCAGAAAACCTACCGGGACAGGGTTCGATGGCTACACCTTC. Its protein is CASRKPTGTGFDGYTF.

The sample holds many counts of this clonotype. The chain uses TRBV30 and TRBJ1-1; the D is unclear. The CDR3 covers 10 residues. V gave up 2 bases and J gave up 10 bases, with 8 bases separating them. The germline V gene encodes CDR1 GTSNPN and CDR2 SVGIG (reference sequence). CDR3 sequence reads: CAWSPRIAFF. Here the CDR3 DNA reads TGTGCCTGGAGTCCTCGTATAGCTTTCTTT.

With regard to this clonotype: The junction differs from germline at one of its ends, possibly a read error. The V call is TRBV20-1, the J call TRBJ1-6; 7 nucleotides agree with TRBD1. Germline V gene sequence: CDR1 DFQATT, CDR2 SNEGSKA (reference sequence). The CDR3 runs 13 residues. This CDR3 is CSARKGTAASAYF. DNA for the CDR3: TGCAGTGCTAGGAAAGGGACAGCCGCGAGTGCGTACTTT.

This clonotype occurred many times. The chain couples TRBV20-1 to TRBJ2-5, with D possibly matching TRBD2 (6 bases). CDR3 length: 14 residues. Trimming removed 6 bases from V and 4 bases from J, with 18 bases in between. The germline V gene encodes CDR1 DFQATT and CDR2 SNEGSKA (reference sequence). CDR3 in DNA: TGCAGTGCACGTAAGGAGGGGAGGCGAGAGACCCAGTACTTC. Amino acid sequence: CSARKEGRRETQYF.

The V gene is TRBV6-2 or TRBV6-3, the J gene TRBJ1-6, with 9 bases identical to TRBD1. The CDR3 spans 15 residues. V lost 5 bases, J lost 7 bases, and 6 bases stayed unmatched. Germline V gene data show CDR1 as MNHEY and CDR2 as SVGEGT. CDR3 nucleotide sequence: TGTGCCAGCAGTGATCCCGGACAGGGGAATTCACCCCTCCACTTT. It yields the protein CASSDPGQGNSPLHF.

This clonotype was found once. This chain joins TRBV30 and TRBJ2-2; TRBD2 is a possible D gene (6 bases). Trimming pared 2 bases from V and 3 bases from J, leaving 13 bases between. Germline-derived CDR1 and CDR2 are GTSNPN and SVGIG (reference sequence). CDR3 length equals 15 residues. Here the CDR3 reads CAWSRRGRDTGELFF. The CDR3, as DNA: TGTGCCTGGAGTCGGAGGGGCCGGGACACCGGGGAGCTGTTTTTT.

Note on this clonotype: No DNA is shown, since the ends of the CDR3 on it are uncertain; the CDR3 is the one TCRdb lists. The CDR3 loop is CASSYQRTYEQYFGPGNQPQHF. The V call is TRBV6-2 or TRBV6-3, the J call TRBJ1-5. Germline CDR1 and CDR2: MNHEY and SVGEGT. The CDR3 length is 22 residues, termini included.

This clonotype was seen many times. The J gene is TRBJ1-2, the V gene TRBV12-3 or TRBV12-4, with D possibly being TRBD1 (5 bases). Deletions cut 5 bases from V and 8 bases from J, with 12 bases between. This CDR3 has 12 amino acids. The CDR3 protein is CASSGDSPGYTF. The DNA for the CDR3 is TGTGCCAGCAGTGGGGACTCTCCGGGCTACACCTTC.

The rearrangement uses TRBV11-1 and TRBJ1-1; 8 positions match TRBD1. The J segment lost 3 bases and the V segment lost 5 bases, leaving 11 bases of the junction unmatched. Germline V gene data show CDR1 as SGHAT and CDR2 as FQDESV (reference sequence). The CDR3 contains 16 residues. This CDR3 is CASSPMAGGRDTEAFF. The CDR3 DNA reads as TGTGCCAGCAGCCCAATGGCAGGGGGCAGGGACACTGAAGCTTTCTTT.

This clonotype has a count of ten or more. The V and J genes are TRBV20-1 and TRBJ2-7; TRBD2 agrees at 9 bases. V shed 0 bases, J shed 1 base, and the junction held 4 bases outside the gene matches. This CDR3 is 15 amino acids long. The germline V gene has CDR1 DFQATT and CDR2 SNEGSKA (reference sequence). The CDR3 sequence is CSARDLSGSSYEQYF. CDR3 coding DNA: TGCAGTGCTAGAGACCTTAGCGGGAGTTCCTACGAGCAGTACTTC.

As regards this clonotype: Germline and junction disagree at one end, which may indicate a read error. This sequence joins TRBV20-1 and TRBJ2-7; possible D gene TRBD1, 5 bases. The germline V gene encodes CDR1 DFQATT and CDR2 SNEGSKA (reference sequence). The CDR3 has 14 residues. This CDR3 is CSALSSVRAYDQYF. CDR3 nucleotide sequence: TGCAGTGCCCTAAGCTCCGTCAGGGCCTACGATCAGTACTTC.

The gene calls are TRBV29-1 and TRBJ2-5; the D gene is possibly TRBD1 (6 bases). Trimming removed 2 bases at V and 5 bases at J, with 9 bases between. The CDR3 loop spans 12 amino acids. CDR1 SQVTM and CDR2 ANQGSEA come from the germline V gene. The CDR3 loop reads CSVEFDRETQYF. The CDR3 DNA follows: TGCAGCGTTGAATTCGACAGGGAGACCCAGTACTTC.

At least ten counts were recorded for this clonotype. The chain links TRBV12-3 or TRBV12-4 to TRBJ2-5; no definite D call. The CDR3 length is 13 residues. The V and J ends lost 7 bases and 5 bases respectively, with 14 bases between them. Here the CDR3 reads CASTRFGAETQYF. CDR3 DNA sequence: TGTGCCAGCACCCGGTTTGGCGCGGAGACCCAGTACTTC.